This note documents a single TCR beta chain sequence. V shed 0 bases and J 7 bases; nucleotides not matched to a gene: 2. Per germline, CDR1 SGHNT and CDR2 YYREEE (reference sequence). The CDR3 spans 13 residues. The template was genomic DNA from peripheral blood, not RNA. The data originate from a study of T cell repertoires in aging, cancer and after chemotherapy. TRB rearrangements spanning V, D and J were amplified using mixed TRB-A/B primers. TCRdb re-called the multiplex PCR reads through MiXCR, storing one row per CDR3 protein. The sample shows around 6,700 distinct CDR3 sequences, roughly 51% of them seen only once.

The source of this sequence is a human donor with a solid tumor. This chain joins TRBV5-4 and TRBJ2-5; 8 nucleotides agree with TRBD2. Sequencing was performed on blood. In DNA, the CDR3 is TGTGCCAGCAGCTTGGCTGGACTAGCGACCCAGTACTTC. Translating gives CASSLAGLATQYF.